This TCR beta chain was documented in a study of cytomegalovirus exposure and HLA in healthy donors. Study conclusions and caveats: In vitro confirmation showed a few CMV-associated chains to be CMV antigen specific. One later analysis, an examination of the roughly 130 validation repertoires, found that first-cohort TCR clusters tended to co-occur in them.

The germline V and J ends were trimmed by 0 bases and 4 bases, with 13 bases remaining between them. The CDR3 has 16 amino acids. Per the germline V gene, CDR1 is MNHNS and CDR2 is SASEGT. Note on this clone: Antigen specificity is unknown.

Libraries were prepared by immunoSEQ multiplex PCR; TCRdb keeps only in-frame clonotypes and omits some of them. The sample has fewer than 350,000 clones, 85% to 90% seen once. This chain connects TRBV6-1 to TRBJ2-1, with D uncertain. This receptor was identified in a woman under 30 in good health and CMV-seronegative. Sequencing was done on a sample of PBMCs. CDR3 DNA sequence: TGTGCCAGCAGTGAAGCTTCCGTACTGATATACAATGAGCAGTTCTTC. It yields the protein CASSEASVLIYNEQFF.